The clone carrying this T cell receptor beta chain was seen only once. What it recognizes is unknown. Amplification used 60 Vbeta primers and 13 Jbeta primers. Sequencing was performed with immunoSEQ multiplex PCR; in TCRdb, only in-frame clones are kept and a portion is missing. The sample holds about 120,000 clones; 80% to 85% are singletons and the top ten take 2% to 2.5%. This entry belongs to a study of cytomegalovirus exposure and HLA in healthy donors. Findings and limits, study-wide: Fewer N-insertions (relative to the roughly 610-donor mean) were reportedly seen in an Asian-associated ancestry cluster in a later analysis. Rarity characterized most TCR sequences, yet some public TCRs appeared in many donors.

Specimen: PBMCs. The receptor was derived from a man aged 25-40 years in good health and CMV-seronegative.

The CDR3 sequence is CSVADFYEQYF. The CDR3 DNA sequence: TGCAGCGTTGCGGACTTTTACGAGCAGTACTTC. The chain uses TRBV29-1 and TRBJ2-7; a weak D match, TRBD2 (5 bases). Trimming removed 4 bases at V and 4 bases at J, with 8 bases between. Germline lookup yields CDR1 SQVTM and CDR2 ANQGSEA. This CDR3 region has 11 residues.